This T cell receptor beta chain was sequenced for a study of T cell repertoires in cytomegalovirus infection. Notes on the study in general: Clonotypes of TCR beta that were HLA-C-restricted and CMV-specific dominated the ex vivo response.

Looked up from germline, CDR1 is LNHDA and CDR2 is SQIVND (reference sequence). With 3 bases clipped from V and 7 bases from J, the junction kept 5 bases outside the gene matches. CDR3 length: 15 residues. Comment on this clonotype: Its antigen is not known.

Via MiXCR, TCRdb re-called the reads, giving one row per CDR3 protein. The sample contains 700,000 to 850,000 distinct CDR3 sequences, roughly 33% of which appear only once. J is TRBJ2-1 and V is TRBV19, with TRBD2 matching 11 bases. The sequenced sample was cultured CD8+ T cells from PBMCs, obtained from culture after CMV antigen stimulation. This TCR was sampled from a human donor in good health (CMV status not recorded). Some clones in this sample may be carry-over from other donors' samples. The DNA of the CDR3 is TGTGCCAGTAGTATTAGCGGGGGGGCTATTAATGAGCAGTTCTTC. This codes for CASSISGGAINEQFF.